The next 26 T cell receptor beta chains were all read from a single sample in a study of neurological immune-mediated disorders. TCRdb re-analysed the 5' RACE reads in MiXCR, keeping a single row per CDR3 protein. The table has 42,000 or so distinct CDR3 sequences, 2% to 3% seen once; the top ten hold 12%. The specimen was PBMCs. These receptors came from a man younger than 45 with multiple sclerosis.

This clonotype was observed many times. V and J are TRBV3-1 and TRBJ2-5, with D tentatively TRBD2 (5 bases). Germline V CDR1 and CDR2: LGHDT, YNNKEL (reference sequence). Between the trimmed V and J ends, which lost 1 base and 5 bases, there was a span of 17 bases. The CDR3 sequence is 16 residues long. This CDR3 reads CASSQVGLALGETQYF. CDR3 bases: TGTGCCAGCAGCCAAGTAGGCCTAGCCCTAGGGGAGACCCAGTACTTC.

This clonotype has a count of ten or more. In DNA, the CDR3 is TGCAGCGCATTCCTGGCGGGAGGGCCGCGCACCGGGGAGCTGTTTTTT. This translates into CSAFLAGGPRTGELFF. The chain uses TRBV20-1 and TRBJ2-2; TRBD2 agrees at 9 bases. The CDR3 runs 16 residues. The V gene's germline CDR1 is DFQATT and CDR2 SNEGSKA (reference sequence).

In its sample, this clonotype was seen many times. The chain carries TRBV7-6 and TRBJ1-1; D remains ambiguous. The CDR3 consists of 14 residues. The germline V gene encodes CDR1 SGHVS and CDR2 FNYEAQ. V was shortened by 5 bases and J by 1 base, with 11 bases between the two germline ends. The CDR3 is CASSPWSGNTEAFF. The DNA for the CDR3 is TGTGCCAGCAGCCCTTGGTCGGGGAACACTGAAGCTTTCTTT.

The sample holds many counts of this clonotype. J is TRBJ2-3 and V is TRBV28, with a tentative D call TRBD2 (6 bases). The germline CDR1 and CDR2 sequences are MDHEN and SYDVKM. CDR3 length equals 14 residues. Trimming left V 3 bases short and J 4 bases short, with 11 bases between. Here the CDR3 reads CASSLGGGPDTQYF. Here the CDR3 DNA reads TGTGCCAGCAGTTTGGGAGGCGGCCCAGATACGCAGTATTTT.

This clonotype occurred many times. The chain is built from TRBV12-5 and TRBJ1-5; 7 bases are shared with TRBD1. V lost 3 bases, J lost 0 bases, and 2 bases stayed unmatched. This CDR3 has 15 residues. The germline V gene encodes CDR1 LGHNT and CDR2 FRNRAP. CDR3 sequence (DNA): TGTGCTAGTGGTTTCCGACAGGGTAGCAATCAGCCCCAGCATTTT. As protein: CASGFRQGSNQPQHF.

This chain connects TRBV10-3 to TRBJ2-1, with TRBD2 matching over 10 bases. The J segment lost 10 bases and the V segment lost 1 base, leaving 7 bases of the junction unmatched. This CDR3 comprises 15 residues. CDR1 is ENHRY and CDR2 is SYGVKD in the germline V gene. CDR3 residues: CAISELGLASREQFF. For the CDR3, the DNA is TGTGCCATCAGTGAGTTGGGACTAGCGAGCAGAGAGCAGTTCTTC.

This clonotype was seen ten or more times. The rearrangement links TRBV4-1 to TRBJ2-6; possibly TRBD1 for D (7 bases). The V gene lost 8 bases and the J gene lost 0 bases, with 11 bases spanning the gap. Germline values: CDR1 MGHRA, CDR2 YSYEKL. The CDR3 has 15 amino acids. CDR3 sequence reads: CASGGGGSGANVLTF. DNA for the CDR3: TGCGCCAGCGGAGGGGGCGGCTCTGGGGCCAACGTCCTGACTTTC.

This clonotype was observed at least ten times. The CDR3 reads CSAPNTGVPYNEQFF. CDR3 nucleotides: TGCAGTGCTCCTAATACAGGGGTGCCCTACAATGAGCAGTTCTTC. The rearrangement links TRBV20-1 to TRBJ2-1; 7 bases agree with TRBD1. There are 15 residues in the CDR3. V dropped 5 bases and J dropped 2; count of bases not matched to a gene: 9. CDR1 and CDR2 (germline): DFQATT, SNEGSKA (reference sequence).

The table lists this clonotype with many counts. The CDR3 reads CSASQETGYYNEQFF. The CDR3 coding sequence is TGCAGTGCTTCTCAGGAGACAGGCTATTACAATGAGCAGTTCTTC. The chain is built from TRBV20-1 and TRBJ2-1; D might be TRBD1 (6 bases). Trimming cost V 5 bases and J 4 bases, with 18 bases left between them. The CDR3 sequence is 15 residues long. The germline V gene encodes CDR1 DFQATT and CDR2 SNEGSKA (reference sequence).

This clonotype has ten or more counts. The chain couples TRBV5-1 to TRBJ1-4; 7 positions agree with TRBD1. Trimming at V came to 6 bases and at J to 7 bases, leaving 6 bases not matched to a gene. CDR1 and CDR2 from the germline V gene are SGHRS and YFSETQ. This CDR3 is built from 13 residues. In nucleotides, the CDR3 is TGCGCCAGCAACAGGGGCCTGGGTGAAAAACTGTTTTTT. Protein: CASNRGLGEKLFF. The whole variable domain, remainder taken from reference TRBV5-1 and TRBJ1-4, is KAGVTQTPRYLIKTRGQQVTLSCSPISGHRSVSWYQQTPGQGLQFLFEYFSETQRNKGNFPGRFSGRQFSNSRSEMNVSTLELGDSALYLCASNRGLGEKLFFGSGTQLSVL.

This clonotype was seen only a few times. V usage is TRBV18 and J usage is TRBJ1-4; D remains ambiguous. Germline CDR1 and CDR2: KGHSH and LQKENI. The CDR3 consists of 14 residues. Trimming removed 2 bases at V and 4 bases at J, with 8 bases between. This CDR3 reads CASSPIQYNEKLFF. The CDR3 DNA sequence: TGTGCCAGCTCACCAATACAGTATAATGAAAAACTGTTTTTT. Filled out from reference TRBV18 and TRBJ1-4, the complete variable domain reads NAGVMQNPRHLVRRRGQEARLRCSPMKGHSHVYWYRQLPEEGLKFMVYLQKENIIDESGMPKERFSAEFPKEGPSILRIQQVVRGDSAAYFCASSPIQYNEKLFFGSGTQLSVL.

In this sample, this clonotype turned up many times. This chain connects TRBV6-6 to TRBJ2-2, with 7 bases fitting TRBD2. The CDR3 runs 13 residues. The germline V gene encodes CDR1 MNHNY and CDR2 SVGAGI (reference sequence). CDR3 nucleotide sequence: TGTGCAGGGACTATCACGAACACCGGGGAGCTGTTTTTT. Translated: CAGTITNTGELFF.

The table lists this clonotype with many counts. The chain recombines TRBV20-1 with TRBJ2-7, with TRBD2 as a possible D gene (5 bases). This CDR3 is 14 amino acids long. Germline CDR1 reads DFQATT; CDR2 reads SNEGSKA (reference sequence). Trimming stripped 6 bases from V and 0 bases from J, with 15 bases between. The CDR3 sequence is CSAPGNPSSYEQYF. Here the CDR3 DNA reads TGCAGTGCGCCCGGGAATCCGAGCTCCTACGAGCAGTACTTC.

The table lists this clonotype with many counts. The CDR3 region has the DNA TGCAGTGCTAGAGATGTGCGGATCACAGATACGCAGTATTTT. Translated: CSARDVRITDTQYF. This rearrangement joins TRBV20-1 to TRBJ2-3, with D hard to call. The CDR3 contains 14 residues. Germline CDR1 DFQATT, CDR2 SNEGSKA (reference sequence). V dropped 0 bases and J dropped 2 bases, with 9 bases sitting between them.

There are many counts of this clonotype. This sequence joins TRBV28 and TRBJ2-7; D may correspond to TRBD1 or TRBD2 (5 bases each). Trimming took 2 bases from V and 4 from J, leaving 9 bases between them. CDR3 length equals 13 residues. CDR1 is MDHEN, CDR2 SYDVKM, per germline. The CDR3 protein is CASSLGGEYEQYF. CDR3 DNA sequence: TGTGCCAGCAGTTTAGGGGGAGAATACGAGCAGTACTTC.

This clonotype showed up many times. The chain couples TRBV6-5 to TRBJ1-2; TRBD1 aligns across 8 bases. J gave up 8 bases and V 4 bases, and 6 bases lay outside the gene matches. There are 13 residues in the CDR3. The germline V gene has CDR1 MNHEY and CDR2 SVGAGI. CDR3 amino acids: CASSSLRGHGYTF. The CDR3 coding sequence is TGTGCCAGCAGTTCTCTCAGGGGGCACGGCTACACCTTC.

Many counts were recorded for this clonotype. This rearrangement joins TRBV20-1 to TRBJ1-1, with D uncertain. Germline CDR1 DFQATT, CDR2 SNEGSKA (reference sequence). The CDR3 covers 12 residues. V lost 6 bases, J lost 11 bases, and 19 bases lay in between. DNA of the CDR3: TGCAGTGCCCTCTCCCTTTCTATCGCCGCTTTCTTT. This gives the protein CSALSLSIAAFF.

This clonotype showed up just a few times. The V and J genes are TRBV10-3 and TRBJ2-7; 9 bases line up with TRBD1. Trimming at V came to 3 bases and at J to 2 bases, leaving 8 bases not matched to a gene. This CDR3 has 16 residues. CDR1 is ENHRY and CDR2 is SYGVKD in the germline V gene. This CDR3 is CAISDSGQGKTYEQYF. The CDR3 nucleotides read TGTGCCATCAGTGACTCGGGACAGGGCAAAACCTACGAGCAGTACTTC.

In its sample, this clonotype was seen many times. The chain joins TRBV20-1 to TRBJ2-7; TRBD2 matches at 9 bases. CDR1 is DFQATT, CDR2 SNEGSKA, per germline (reference sequence). J gave up 7 bases and V 5 bases, and 15 bases lay outside the gene matches. CDR3 length: 15 amino acids. The CDR3 here is CSAGGLAGTSGEQYF. The CDR3 DNA is TGCAGTGCTGGAGGGCTAGCGGGGACCTCTGGGGAGCAGTACTTC.

This clonotype showed up many times. This chain joins TRBV6-1 and TRBJ1-1; tentative D call: TRBD1 (5 bases). The V and J ends lost 2 bases and 3 bases respectively, with 13 bases between them. The CDR3 loop spans 15 amino acids. The germline V gene has CDR1 MNHNS and CDR2 SASEGT. The CDR3 bases are TGTGCCAGCAGTGAACAGACAGATGGGTACACTGAAGCTTTCTTT. Its translation is CASSEQTDGYTEAFF.

This clonotype occurred many times. This chain joins TRBV3-1 and TRBJ1-4; the D is unclear. Trimming cost V 4 bases and J 9 bases, with 15 bases left between them. The CDR3 has 14 amino acids. CDR1 LGHDT and CDR2 YNNKEL come from the germline V gene (reference sequence). This CDR3 is CASSPPGGHQKLFF. CDR3 nucleotides: TGTGCCAGCAGCCCCCCGGGAGGTCATCAAAAACTGTTTTTT.

This clonotype was detected many times. The chain combines TRBV6-2 or TRBV6-3 with TRBJ2-7; the D is unclear. The germline V gene encodes CDR1 MNHEY and CDR2 SVGEGT. Trimming pared 4 bases from V and 5 bases from J, leaving 15 bases between. This CDR3 region has 14 residues. The DNA of the CDR3 is TGTGCCAGCAGTTCGCTCGGCAGGTCCCACGAGCAGTACTTC. Translated, it gives CASSSLGRSHEQYF.

This clonotype showed up many times. The CDR3 reads CASSSRTSGNTDTQYF. CDR3 DNA sequence: TGTGCCAGCAGCTCCCGGACTAGCGGGAACACAGATACGCAGTATTTT. V is TRBV7-6 and J is TRBJ2-3; 12 bases map to TRBD2. CDR1 and CDR2 (germline): SGHVS, FNYEAQ. Unmatched junction bases numbered 4, after V lost 4 bases and J lost 2 bases. The CDR3 is 16 amino acids.

This clonotype was observed many times. This chain links TRBV7-2 with TRBJ1-1, with D perhaps matching TRBD1 (5 bases). The germline V and J ends were trimmed by 2 bases and 1 base, with 17 bases remaining between them. This CDR3 spans 17 amino acids. Germline CDR1 reads SGHTA; CDR2 reads FQGNSA. Here the CDR3 DNA reads TGTGCCAGCAGCTTATCAGGGACCCGGGTTGGGAACACTGAAGCTTTCTTT. Translating it yields CASSLSGTRVGNTEAFF.

This clonotype was counted ten times or more. The chain is built from TRBV15 and TRBJ1-2; no definite D call. Between the trimmed V and J ends, which lost 0 bases and 8 bases, there was a span of 7 bases. Germline CDR1 is LNHNV and CDR2 is YYDKDF (reference sequence). The CDR3 runs 12 residues. The CDR3 sequence is CATSRDYTGYTF. Here the CDR3 DNA reads TGTGCCACCAGCAGAGATTACACGGGCTACACCTTC.

The sample holds many counts of this clonotype. The J gene is TRBJ2-3, the V gene TRBV4-1; 7 bases are shared with TRBD1. This CDR3 has 15 residues. CDR1 MGHRA and CDR2 YSYEKL come from the germline V gene. J was trimmed by 2 bases and V by 1 base; bases with no gene match: 3. The CDR3 sequence is CASSQGGGPTDTQYF. The CDR3 region has the DNA TGCGCCAGCAGCCAAGGAGGGGGCCCCACAGATACGCAGTATTTT.